The entry below describes one T cell receptor beta chain. Original analysis: Reference gene primer amplification gave estimated nucleated cell counts. Some clones are missing from TCRdb's copy, which holds only in-frame ones; the method was immunoSEQ multiplex PCR. The V and J calls and the clone size are those of that table, but D and trimming were determined from the DNA. The table shows 90,000 to 130,000 clones, with roughly 85% occurring only once. This specimen comes from a study of blood T cell repertoires in COVID-19. In the study overall: Samples representing acute and convalescent COVID-19 were sourced from the United States, Italy and Spain. Nucleic acid was either cDNA or gDNA, and it came from T cells, B-cell-depleted T cells, or PBMCs.

The germline V gene has CDR1 SGHRS and CDR2 YFSETQ. This CDR3 spans 16 amino acids. Trimming at V came to 0 bases and at J to 4 bases, leaving 6 bases not matched to a gene. Source material: peripheral blood. This receptor was taken from a woman of 80 years or more with active or convalescent COVID-19. The V gene is TRBV5-1, the J gene TRBJ2-2, with 7 nucleotides matching TRBD2. The CDR3 bases are TGCGCCAGCAGCTTGGATGGCGGGAGTCTCACCGGGGAGCTGTTTTTT. Its protein is CASSLDGGSLTGELFF.